One sample yielded the 29 T cell receptor beta chains listed below, sequenced in a study of CD4 T cells in relation to SARS-CoV-2 and coronaviruses. TCRdb keeps only in-frame clones here, not all; method: immunoSEQ multiplex PCR. The data hold tens of thousands of clones, with approximately 83% observed a single time. Sequenced: memory CD4+ T cells from PBMCs. These receptors originate from an adult with COVID-19.

V usage is TRBV5-1 and J usage is TRBJ2-1, with 7 bases aligning to TRBD1. J was trimmed by 4 bases and V by 4 bases; bases with no gene match: 2. The CDR3 length is 13 residues. Germline V lookup: CDR1 SGHRS, CDR2 YFSETQ. CDR3 region: CASSEGQYNEQFF. The DNA for the CDR3 is TGCGCCAGCAGCGAGGGACAGTACAATGAGCAGTTCTTC.

The CDR3 region has the DNA TGTGCCATTCGCCCTAGCGGGAGCCCCTACGAGCAGTACTTC. It translates to CAIRPSGSPYEQYF. This chain uses TRBV10-3 with TRBJ2-7; 10 bases align to TRBD2. From germline, CDR1 is ENHRY and CDR2 SYGVKD. V shed 9 bases and J 2 bases; nucleotides not matched to a gene: 7. The CDR3 is 14 amino acids.

The chain joins TRBV6-2 or TRBV6-3 to TRBJ2-7, with a tentative D call TRBD2 (6 bases). CDR1 and CDR2 (germline): MNHEY, SVGEGT. The CDR3 spans 15 residues. Between the trimmed V and J ends, which lost 4 bases and 4 bases, there was a span of 17 bases. The CDR3 loop reads CASSFDGSSFYEQYF. The CDR3 region has the DNA TGTGCCAGCAGTTTCGACGGGAGTTCGTTTTACGAGCAGTACTTC.

The rearrangement uses TRBV11-2 and TRBJ1-2; D might be TRBD1 (6 bases). Germline V gene data show CDR1 as SGHAT and CDR2 as FQNNGV. V shed 2 bases and J shed 3 bases, with 7 bases lying between them. The CDR3 has 13 amino acids. The DNA for the CDR3 is TGTGCCAGCAGCTTATACAGGGACTATGGCTACACCTTC. This translates into CASSLYRDYGYTF.

This chain connects TRBV11-2 to TRBJ1-1; D uncertain. CDR1 is SGHAT and CDR2 is FQNNGV in the germline V gene. V lost 2 bases to trimming and J lost 4 bases, with 5 bases between them. This CDR3 has 12 amino acids. CDR3 DNA sequence: TGTGCCAGCAGCTTAACCGCCACTGAAGCTTTCTTT. It yields the protein CASSLTATEAFF.

The chain uses TRBV7-3 and TRBJ2-3, with D tentatively TRBD1 (5 bases). CDR1 is SGHTA, CDR2 FQGTGA, per germline. This CDR3 is built from 14 residues. Between the trimmed V and J ends, which lost 0 bases and 4 bases, there was a span of 8 bases. As DNA, the CDR3 is TGTGCCAGCAGCTTAACGATAGGGGCAGATACGCAGTATTTT. Amino acids: CASSLTIGADTQYF.

The V gene is TRBV20-1, the J gene TRBJ1-2; 7 bases fit TRBD1. The CDR3 length is 16 residues. Germline assignment: CDR1 DFQATT and CDR2 SNEGSKA (reference sequence). V lost 3 bases and J lost 4; bases outside the gene matches: 14. DNA for the CDR3: TGCAGTGCTAGTCCCCGACCGGGACAGCAAATCTATGGCTACACCTTC. The encoded protein is CSASPRPGQQIYGYTF.

A few counts support this clone. This chain uses TRBV6-5 with TRBJ1-1, with D hard to call. The CDR3 spans 12 residues. Germline V gene sequence: CDR1 MNHEY, CDR2 SVGAGI. The V gene lost 2 bases and the J gene lost 1 base, with 2 bases spanning the gap. DNA for the CDR3: TGTGCCAGCAGTTACAAGAACACTGAAGCTTTCTTT. Translation gives CASSYKNTEAFF.

This chain connects TRBV11-2 to TRBJ2-5, with 12 nucleotides matching TRBD2. There are 19 residues in the CDR3. V trimming: 1 base; J trimming: 3 bases; junction bases outside the gene matches: 12. Per germline, CDR1 SGHAT and CDR2 FQNNGV. CDR3 DNA: TGTGCCAGCAGCTTAGGGGGACTAGCGGGTCAACCGGCAAAAGAGACCCAGTACTTC. Its protein product is CASSLGGLAGQPAKETQYF.

The V gene is TRBV18, the J gene TRBJ2-4; unclear D gene. The CDR3 is made up of 16 amino acids. The germline CDR1 and CDR2 sequences are KGHSH and LQKENI. The germline V and J ends were trimmed by 0 bases and 0 bases, with 9 bases remaining between them. DNA of the CDR3: TGTGCCAGCTCACCACCCCAGCAGCTAGCCAAAAACATTCAGTACTTC. This sequence encodes CASSPPQQLAKNIQYF.

This rearrangement joins TRBV6-5 to TRBJ1-4; maybe TRBD1 (6 bases). Germline lookup yields CDR1 MNHEY and CDR2 SVGAGI. The ends were cut back, 0 bases at V and 6 bases at J, with 11 bases in the middle. The CDR3 runs 15 residues. The DNA for the CDR3 is TGTGCCAGCAGTTACTCGTACAGGGAGTATGAAAAACTGTTTTTT. Translation gives CASSYSYREYEKLFF.

The rearrangement joins TRBV2 to TRBJ2-1; 9 positions agree with TRBD1. The length of the CDR3 is 15 residues. V dropped 5 bases and J dropped 13; count of bases not matched to a gene: 15. Germline CDR1 is SNHLY and CDR2 is FYNNEI. The CDR3 protein is CASSPGTGNSGVQFF. The CDR3 nucleotides read TGTGCCAGCAGTCCCGGGACAGGGAATTCGGGCGTCCAGTTCTTC.

V is TRBV7-9 and J is TRBJ2-2; D uncertain. Looked up from germline, CDR1 is SEHNR and CDR2 is FQNEAQ (reference sequence). The CDR3 length is 14 residues. V was shortened by 3 bases and J by 5 bases, with 10 bases between the two germline ends. In nucleotides, the CDR3 is TGTGCCAGCAGCTTTGAGGCTAGGACCGGGGAGCTGTTTTTT. Its protein product is CASSFEARTGELFF.

This chain joins TRBV20-1 and TRBJ2-7; the D gene is possibly TRBD1 (5 bases). There are 14 residues in the CDR3. Trimming shortened V by 3 bases and J by 3 bases, and 15 bases separated the two germline ends. CDR1 and CDR2 from the germline V gene are DFQATT and SNEGSKA (reference sequence). CDR3 DNA: TGCAGTGCTAGTTATCCGGACATTGGCTACGAGCAGTACTTC. Translating gives CSASYPDIGYEQYF.

The chain carries TRBV3-1 (or the pseudogene TRBV3-2) and TRBJ2-7; 10 positions match TRBD2. V trimming: 5 bases; J trimming: 0 bases; junction bases outside the gene matches: 7. The CDR3 runs to 16 residues. The V gene's germline CDR1 is LGHDT and CDR2 YNNKEL (reference sequence). For the CDR3, the DNA is TGTGCCAGCAGCTTAGGACTAGCGGTAAACTCCTACGAGCAGTACTTC. Its protein is CASSLGLAVNSYEQYF.

V and J are TRBV7-9 and TRBJ2-7; no reliable D call. Trimming left V 5 bases short and J 6 bases short, with 26 bases between. The CDR3 contains 17 residues. The V gene's germline CDR1 is SEHNR and CDR2 FQNEAQ (reference sequence). The CDR3 loop is CASSRPITTALVSEQYF. As DNA, the CDR3 is TGTGCCAGCAGCCGCCCGATCACCACGGCCCTCGTGAGCGAGCAGTACTTC.

As DNA, the CDR3 is TGCGCCAGCAACATAGAGGGTTTGGGCTACGAGCAGTACTTC. It encodes CASNIEGLGYEQYF. V usage is TRBV5-1 and J usage is TRBJ2-7; maybe TRBD2 (5 bases). CDR1 is SGHRS and CDR2 is YFSETQ in the germline V gene. Deletions cut 6 bases from V and 3 bases from J, with 16 bases between. The CDR3 loop spans 14 amino acids.

The chain employs TRBV7-9 and TRBJ2-4, with TRBD1 matching over 8 bases. The V gene end was trimmed by 7 bases and the J gene end by 5 bases; junction bases not matched to a gene: 7. The CDR3 has 14 residues. From germline, CDR1 is SEHNR and CDR2 FQNEAQ (reference sequence). DNA for the CDR3: TGTGCCAGCACCTTCAGGGGGCAAGAAAACATTCAGTACTTC. Translated, it gives CASTFRGQENIQYF.

The chain is built from TRBV19 and TRBJ2-1; TRBD1 matches at 9 bases. The CDR3 is 15 residues long. The V and J ends lost 7 bases and 3 bases, in that order; junction bases with no gene match: 7. Germline V gene sequence: CDR1 LNHDA, CDR2 SQIVND (reference sequence). CDR3 bases: TGTGCCAGTACCCACCGGGACAGGGACTACAATGAGCAGTTCTTC. This sequence encodes CASTHRDRDYNEQFF. Variable domain in full (rest from reference TRBV19 and TRBJ2-1): DGGITQSPKYLFRKEGQNVTLSCEQNLNHDAMYWYRQDPGQGLRLIYYSQIVNDFQKGDIAEGYSVSREKKESFPLTVTSAQKNPTAFYLCASTHRDRDYNEQFFGPGTRLTVL.

In this sample, this clone turned up once. This chain uses TRBV4-1 with TRBJ2-7; possible D gene TRBD1, 6 bases. Germline CDR1 reads MGHRA; CDR2 reads YSYEKL. V was shortened by 4 bases and J by 6 bases, with 22 bases between the two germline ends. The CDR3 contains 16 residues. DNA of the CDR3: TGCGCCAGCAGCCTTGGCCCCTTCCGACAGGTCGGCGAGCAGTACTTC. Translated, it gives CASSLGPFRQVGEQYF.

The rearrangement joins TRBV12-3 or TRBV12-4 to TRBJ2-5; the D is unclear. The CDR3 runs to 12 residues. Trimming took 6 bases from V and 2 from J, leaving 7 bases between them. CDR3 in amino acids: CASSPGQETQYF. In DNA form, the CDR3 reads TGTGCCAGCAGCCCCGGGCAAGAGACCCAGTACTTC.

Only one count was recorded for this clone. The chain carries TRBV28 and TRBJ1-1; 9 bases agree with TRBD1. This CDR3 has 15 residues. In germline, CDR1 is MDHEN, CDR2 SYDVKM. The ends lost 3 bases at V and 7 bases at J; junction bases unmatched: 9. CDR3: CASSLGGQGLNEAFF. The CDR3, as DNA: TGTGCCAGCAGTTTGGGGGGACAGGGTCTTAATGAAGCTTTCTTT.

The chain links TRBV18 to TRBJ1-6, with D uncertain. Germline V CDR1 and CDR2: KGHSH, LQKENI. This CDR3 is 15 amino acids long. The V end lost 3 bases, the J end lost 3 bases, and 9 bases lay between the germline ends. CDR3: CASSPGNLYNSPLHF. The CDR3 DNA reads TGTGCCAGCTCACCGGGAAACCTCTATAATTCACCCCTCCACTTT.

This rearrangement joins TRBV7-8 to TRBJ2-5; D perhaps matches TRBD2 (5 bases). The germline CDR1 and CDR2 sequences are SGHVS and FQNEAQ. V shed 4 bases and J shed 4 bases, with 10 bases lying between them. The CDR3 is made up of 13 amino acids. The CDR3 is CASSYRAGETQYF. Written as DNA, the CDR3 is TGTGCCAGCAGCTATCGGGCGGGAGAGACCCAGTACTTC.

The rearrangement joins TRBV9 to TRBJ2-7; D remains unclear. The CDR3 covers 14 residues. Germline assignment: CDR1 SGDLS and CDR2 YYNGEE. V was shortened by 4 bases and J by 2 bases, with 13 bases between the two germline ends. CDR3 residues: CASSPGRSTYEQYF. The CDR3, as DNA: TGTGCCAGCAGCCCCGGCAGGAGTACCTACGAGCAGTACTTC.

With regard to this clone: Sequence at one end of the junction differs from germline and may be a read error. This sequence joins TRBV12-3 or TRBV12-4 and TRBJ1-1, with D unclear. The CDR3 is made up of 13 amino acids. The CDR3 sequence: CASRGFLDTETFF. CDR3 sequence (DNA): TGTGCCAGCAGGGGGTTTTTAGACACTGAAACTTTCTTT.

DNA for the CDR3: TGTGCCAGCAGCTTAGGGGAGTTCTCCTACGAGCAGTACTTC. Encoded protein: CASSLGEFSYEQYF. This sequence joins TRBV7-2 and TRBJ2-7; a weak D match, TRBD2 (5 bases). The V end was cut by 1 base, the J end by 0 bases, with 7 bases between. The CDR3 is 14 residues long. Germline V gene sequence: CDR1 SGHTA, CDR2 FQGNSA. The full variable domain, its missing parts supplied by reference TRBV7-2 and TRBJ2-7, is GAGVSQSPSNKVTEKGKDVELRCDPISGHTALYWYRQSLGQGLEFLIYFQGNSAPDKSGLPSDRFSAERTGGSVSTLTIQRTQQEDSAVYLCASSLGEFSYEQYFGPGTRLTVT.

The chain combines TRBV6-5 with TRBJ2-1; 10 nucleotides match TRBD2. This CDR3 region has 16 residues. Germline CDR1 MNHEY, CDR2 SVGAGI. V shed 4 bases and J 8 bases; nucleotides not matched to a gene: 11. The CDR3 sequence is CASSSASSGSLYEQFF. The CDR3 region has the DNA TGTGCCAGCAGTTCCGCGTCTAGCGGGAGTCTCTATGAGCAGTTCTTC.

The chain carries TRBV4-3 and TRBJ2-2, with 7 bases lining up with TRBD2. This CDR3 has 17 residues. Germline CDR1 and CDR2: LGHNA and YSLEER. Germline trimming cut 0 bases from V and 7 bases from J; bases unmatched to any gene: 11. The CDR3 DNA is TGCGCCAGCAGCCAAGATCCCGCGGGAGTCGTTAACGGGGAGCTGTTTTTT. Amino acids: CASSQDPAGVVNGELFF.